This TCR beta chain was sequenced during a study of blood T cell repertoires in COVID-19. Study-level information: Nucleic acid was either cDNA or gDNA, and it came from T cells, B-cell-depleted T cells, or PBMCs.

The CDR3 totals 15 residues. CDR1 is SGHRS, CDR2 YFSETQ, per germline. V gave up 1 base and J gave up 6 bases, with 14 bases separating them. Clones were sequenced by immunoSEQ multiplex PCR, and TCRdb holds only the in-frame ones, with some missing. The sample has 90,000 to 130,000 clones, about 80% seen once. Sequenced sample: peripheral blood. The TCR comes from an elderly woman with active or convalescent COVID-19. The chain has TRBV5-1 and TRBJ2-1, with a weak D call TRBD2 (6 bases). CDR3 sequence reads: CASSLLSMGGNEQFF. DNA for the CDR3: TGCGCCAGCAGCTTGTTGAGTATGGGAGGCAATGAGCAGTTCTTC.